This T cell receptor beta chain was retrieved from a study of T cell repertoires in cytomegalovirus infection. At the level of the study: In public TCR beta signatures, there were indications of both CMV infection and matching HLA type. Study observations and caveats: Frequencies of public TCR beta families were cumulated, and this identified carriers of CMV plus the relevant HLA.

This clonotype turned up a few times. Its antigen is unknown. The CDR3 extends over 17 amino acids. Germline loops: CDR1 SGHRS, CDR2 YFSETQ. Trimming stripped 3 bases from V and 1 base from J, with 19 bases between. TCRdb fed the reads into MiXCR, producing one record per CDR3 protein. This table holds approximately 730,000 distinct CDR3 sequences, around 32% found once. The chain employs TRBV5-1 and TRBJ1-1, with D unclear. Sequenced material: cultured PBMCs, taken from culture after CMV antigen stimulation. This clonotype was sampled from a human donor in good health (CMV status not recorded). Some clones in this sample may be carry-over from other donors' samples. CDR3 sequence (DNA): TGCGCCAGCAGCTCGTCCCCGACAAGCCACTCGAACACTGAAGCTTTCTTT. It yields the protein CASSSSPTSHSNTEAFF.